Each of the 30 T cell receptor beta chains below was sequenced from the same sample in a study of blood T cells in healthy people across ages. For the second PCR, which ran for roughly 6 to 12 cycles, a sample-barcoded 5' primer and a J-beta primer mix were used. TCRdb reprocessed the 5' RACE reads with MiXCR, giving one entry per CDR3 protein. The sample holds roughly 700,000 distinct CDR3 sequences; about 30% are singletons and the top ten take roughly 15%. The sequencing input was blood. Receptors originate from a woman at least 80 years old in good health.

This clonotype was seen repeatedly, ten times or more. The chain has TRBV19 and TRBJ1-2; D is undetermined. Germline V lookup: CDR1 LNHDA, CDR2 SQIVND (reference sequence). The ends were cut back, 4 bases at V and 6 bases at J, with 21 bases in the middle. The CDR3 totals 16 residues. The CDR3 DNA follows: TGTGCCAGTAGTACGCCCGGGAGGGCCCCCGGGAATGGCTACACCTTC. This translates into CASSTPGRAPGNGYTF.

Many counts were recorded for this clonotype. The V and J genes are TRBV6-2 or TRBV6-3 and TRBJ2-6; D gene uncertain. This CDR3 contains 14 residues. Germline assignment: CDR1 MNHEY and CDR2 SVGEGT. V was trimmed by 11 bases and J by 6 bases, leaving 17 bases between them. CDR3 coding DNA: TGTGCCTCCGCCCAAACCCCTTCGGCCAACGTCCTGACTTTC. Its protein product is CASAQTPSANVLTF.

The chain recombines TRBV30 with TRBJ1-6, with a tentative D call TRBD1 (5 bases). The CDR3 runs to 14 residues. Germline-derived CDR1 and CDR2 are GTSNPN and SVGIG (reference sequence). The V end lost 2 bases, the J end lost 11 bases, and 16 bases lay between the germline ends. CDR3: CAWSPDRQRPPLHF. The CDR3 DNA reads as TGTGCCTGGAGTCCCGATAGACAGAGACCACCCCTCCACTTT.

This rearrangement joins TRBV6-1 to TRBJ2-5; unclear D gene. Trimming took off 3 bases at V and 11 bases at J, with 16 bases between the two ends. The CDR3 covers 13 residues. Per germline, CDR1 MNHNS and CDR2 SASEGT. The CDR3 region is CASSEGLRVRQYF. The CDR3 bases are TGTGCCAGCAGTGAGGGATTGCGCGTTAGGCAGTACTTC.

The chain uses TRBV6-2 or TRBV6-3 and TRBJ2-4; a possible D gene is TRBD1 (5 bases). Per germline, CDR1 MNHEY and CDR2 SVGEGT. The CDR3 contains 12 residues. The CDR3 region has the DNA TGTACGAGCAGTTCTATCAGGGAAGGGCAGTACTTC. Translating gives CTSSSIREGQYF.

In this sample, this clonotype turned up a few times. This chain uses TRBV19 with TRBJ2-2, with D unresolved. This CDR3 comprises 15 residues. Germline lookup yields CDR1 LNHDA and CDR2 SQIVND (reference sequence). Trimming pared 0 bases from V and 4 bases from J, leaving 9 bases between. The CDR3 is CASSIDTASTGELFF. In nucleotides, the CDR3 is TGTGCCAGTAGTATAGATACCGCGTCCACCGGGGAGCTGTTTTTT.

For this clonotype: This may be a read error: a much more frequent sequence differs by one nucleotide. The chain is built from TRBV6-1 and TRBJ2-7; 9 nucleotides agree with TRBD2. CDR3 length: 15 residues. Germline V gene data show CDR1 as MNHNS and CDR2 as SASEGT. Trimming took 0 bases from V and 4 from J; bases not matched to a gene: 4. The CDR3 DNA is TGTGCCAGCAGTGAAGCTAGCGGGGGCCGTTACGAGCAGTACTTC. Its protein product is CASSEASGGRYEQYF.

Many counts were recorded for this clonotype. V and J are TRBV7-9 and TRBJ2-2; tentatively, D is TRBD1 or TRBD2 (5 bases each). Looked up from germline, CDR1 is SEHNR and CDR2 is FQNEAQ (reference sequence). The CDR3 contains 16 residues. The V and J ends lost 5 bases and 0 bases respectively, with 13 bases between them. CDR3 coding DNA: TGTGCCAGCAGCGACGGGGACCGCTCGAACACCGGGGAGCTGTTTTTT. Its translation is CASSDGDRSNTGELFF.

This clonotype was counted ten times or more. The chain employs TRBV6-1 and TRBJ2-3, with D perhaps matching TRBD2 (7 bases). The CDR3 is 14 residues long. Trimming pared 6 bases from V and 3 bases from J, leaving 13 bases between. Looked up from germline, CDR1 is MNHNS and CDR2 is SASEGT. The CDR3 DNA sequence: TGTGCCAGCAGGCGGGGGCGGTCGACAGATACGCAGTATTTT. It codes for CASRRGRSTDTQYF.

In this sample, this clonotype turned up a few times. Given a much more abundant clone one base away, this may be a read error. In DNA, the CDR3 is TGCAGTGCTAGAGTGCCAGAGCTCTCCTACAATGAGCAGTACTTC. Protein sequence: CSARVPELSYNEQYF. This sequence joins TRBV20-1 and TRBJ2-1; D unresolved. The J call may be incorrect, as the DNA end agrees better with TRBJ2-7. The CDR3 runs 15 residues. From germline, CDR1 is DFQATT and CDR2 SNEGSKA (reference sequence).

This clonotype appeared a few times. The V and J genes are TRBV10-3 and TRBJ1-5; TRBD1 matches at 10 bases. The V and J ends lost 10 bases and 5 bases, in that order; junction bases with no gene match: 17. The V gene's germline CDR1 is ENHRY and CDR2 SYGVKD. This CDR3 is 17 amino acids long. CDR3 sequence (DNA): TGTGCCACGGTTTTAACTGGGGGACAGGGGAGCCATCAGCCCCAGCATTTT. Translation gives CATVLTGGQGSHQPQHF.

About this clonotype itself: A much larger clone is a single base away; this may be a read error. The rearrangement links TRBV6-2 or TRBV6-3 to TRBJ2-7; 9 nucleotides align to TRBD1. The CDR3 contains 17 residues. Trimming removed 6 bases from V and 7 bases from J; junction bases left unmatched: 19. Germline V gene lookup returns CDR1 MNHEY and CDR2 SVGEGT. The CDR3 DNA reads as TGTGCCAGCAGCCGCACCAGGGGACAGGGCTACTACAATGAGCAGTACTTC. Encoded protein: CASSRTRGQGYYNEQYF.

V usage is TRBV28 and J usage is TRBJ1-5; TRBD1 aligns across 9 bases. Germline loops: CDR1 MDHEN, CDR2 SYDVKM. The trim removed 6 bases at V and 3 bases at J, leaving 9 bases unmatched. This CDR3 has 16 residues. Written as DNA, the CDR3 is TGTGCCAGCAGGCAACTCCGGGACAGGGACAATCAGCCCCAGCATTTT. Residues: CASRQLRDRDNQPQHF.

Worth noting for this clonotype: Given a much more abundant clone one base away, this may be a read error. The CDR3, as DNA: TGCGCCAGCAGCCGGGCACAGGGGGCGCGAGATATGCAGTATTTT. It yields the protein CASSRAQGARDMQYF. The chain couples TRBV5-1 to TRBJ2-3, with 9 bases aligning to TRBD1. Germline V gene data show CDR1 as SGHRS and CDR2 as YFSETQ. The CDR3 covers 15 residues.

There are many counts of this clonotype. The rearrangement uses TRBV20-1 and TRBJ2-5; D gene uncertain. Per the germline V gene, CDR1 is DFQATT and CDR2 is SNEGSKA (reference sequence). The CDR3 is 12 amino acids. The CDR3: CTILGPQETQYF. Here the CDR3 DNA reads TGCACCATTCTAGGGCCCCAAGAGACCCAGTACTTC.

Only one count was recorded for this clonotype. The chain links TRBV12-3 or TRBV12-4 to TRBJ2-1; D is undetermined. The length of the CDR3 is 11 residues. V gave up 8 bases and J gave up 4 bases, with 6 bases separating them. The CDR3 protein is CASALYNEQFF. Here the CDR3 DNA reads TGTGCCAGCGCCCTATACAATGAGCAGTTCTTC.

This clonotype was seen at least ten times. V is TRBV5-8 and J is TRBJ1-2, with TRBD1 as a possible D gene (5 bases). Trimming cost V 1 base and J 1 base, with 17 bases left between them. Germline V gene data show CDR1 as SGHTS and CDR2 as YDEGEE. The length of the CDR3 is 17 residues. CDR3 sequence reads: CASSLSELGRNNYGYTF. DNA of the CDR3: TGTGCCAGCAGCTTGTCTGAGTTGGGACGCAATAACTATGGCTACACCTTC.

This CDR3 is CASSQSSGSYNEQFF. Written as DNA, the CDR3 is TGCGCCAGCAGCCAATCATCGGGGTCCTACAATGAGCAGTTCTTC. V usage is TRBV4-1 and J usage is TRBJ2-1, with D possibly being TRBD2 (5 bases). Germline-derived CDR1 and CDR2 are MGHRA and YSYEKL. The CDR3 totals 15 residues. V was cut by 2 bases and J by 1 base, with 9 bases left in between.

Many counts were recorded for this clonotype. CDR3 loop: CASSSLQGLGRDYNEQFF. CDR3 bases: TGTGCCAGCAGTTCTTTACAGGGGTTAGGGAGGGACTACAATGAGCAGTTCTTC. The V call is TRBV6-5, the J call TRBJ2-1, with D possibly called TRBD1 or TRBD2 (7 bases each). Trimming shortened V by 4 bases and J by 3 bases, and 22 bases separated the two germline ends. The germline V gene has CDR1 MNHEY and CDR2 SVGAGI. The length of the CDR3 is 18 residues.

The chain links TRBV20-1 to TRBJ1-5; 10 nucleotides match TRBD1. Germline V gene sequence: CDR1 DFQATT, CDR2 SNEGSKA (reference sequence). The CDR3 length is 14 residues. Trimming took 6 bases from V and 2 from J; bases not matched to a gene: 4. This CDR3 is CSASGTGGNQPQHF. The CDR3 nucleotides read TGCAGTGCGAGCGGGACAGGGGGCAATCAGCCCCAGCATTTT.

This clonotype was found a few times. The CDR3 here is CASSQDWTKNIQYF. Here the CDR3 DNA reads TGTGCCAGCAGCCAAGATTGGACCAAAAACATTCAGTACTTC. The gene calls are TRBV3-1 and TRBJ2-4; no reliable D call. Germline CDR1 is LGHDT and CDR2 is YNNKEL (reference sequence). Trimming cost V 0 bases and J 2 bases, with 5 bases left between them. There are 14 residues in the CDR3. The full variable domain, rest sourced from reference TRBV3-1 and TRBJ2-4, is DTAVSQTPKYLVTQMGNDKSIKCEQNLGHDTMYWYKQDSKKFLKIMFSYNNKELIINETVPNRFSPKSPDKAHLNLHINSLELGDSAVYFCASSQDWTKNIQYFGAGTRLSVL.

This clonotype was counted at least ten times. The V call is TRBV12-3 or TRBV12-4, the J call TRBJ1-2; tentative D call: TRBD1 (5 bases). This CDR3 has 14 residues. V lost 2 bases and J 7 bases, leaving 14 bases between the germline ends. CDR3 in DNA: TGTGCCAGCAGTTTATTTTTGGGAGGGGTTGGCTACACCTTC. Amino acid sequence: CASSLFLGGVGYTF.

This clonotype was seen repeatedly, ten times or more. V and J are TRBV20-1 and TRBJ2-4, with D perhaps matching TRBD1 (6 bases). The germline CDR1 and CDR2 sequences are DFQATT and SNEGSKA (reference sequence). With 1 base removed from V and 0 bases from J, the gap between germline ends came to 19 bases. CDR3 length equals 18 residues. CDR3 amino acids: CSARAPPTGDLAKNIQYF. The CDR3 DNA reads TGCAGTGCTAGAGCCCCCCCGACAGGAGACTTAGCCAAAAACATTCAGTACTTC.

This chain connects TRBV19 to TRBJ2-1; possible D gene TRBD2, 5 bases. There are 15 residues in the CDR3. CDR1 and CDR2 (germline): LNHDA, SQIVND (reference sequence). The V gene lost 11 bases and the J gene lost 0 bases, with 17 bases spanning the gap. DNA of the CDR3: TGTGCCGCCAGCGAGCGGCGGAGCTCCTACAATGAGCAGTTCTTC. This codes for CAASERRSSYNEQFF.

This clonotype has only one observation. A read error is possible here, since a much larger clone lies one base away. This chain connects TRBV20-1 to TRBJ2-1, with TRBD2 matching over 7 bases. The V gene's germline CDR1 is DFQATT and CDR2 SNEGSKA (reference sequence). The CDR3 contains 15 residues. In DNA, the CDR3 is TGCAGTACTAGTTGGATCAGCGGGGCGGTCAATGAGCAGTTCTTC. Encoded protein: CSTSWISGAVNEQFF.

V is TRBV7-6 and J is TRBJ1-2; TRBD1 is a possible D gene (5 bases). V lost 5 bases and J lost 4, with 23 bases in between. The CDR3 sequence is 17 residues long. The germline CDR1 and CDR2 sequences are SGHVS and FNYEAQ. The CDR3 nucleotides are TGTGCCAGCAGCCAAGGGATTGGGCAGGGAAATCTCTATGGCTACACCTTC. Translated, it gives CASSQGIGQGNLYGYTF.

The chain recombines TRBV7-9 with TRBJ1-6; TRBD1 agrees at 8 bases. Germline V gene lookup returns CDR1 SEHNR and CDR2 FQNEAQ (reference sequence). The CDR3 extends over 15 amino acids. Trimming removed 3 bases from V and 9 bases from J; junction bases left unmatched: 7. The CDR3: CASSFLTGAASPLHF. The CDR3, as DNA: TGTGCCAGCAGCTTCCTGACAGGGGCGGCTTCACCCCTCCACTTT.

This clonotype has at least ten counts. The chain uses TRBV20-1 and TRBJ2-1, with TRBD2 matching 11 bases. The J segment lost 8 bases and the V segment lost 0 bases, leaving 9 bases of the junction unmatched. Germline loops: CDR1 DFQATT, CDR2 SNEGSKA (reference sequence). CDR3 length: 16 amino acids. The CDR3 bases are TGCAGTGCTAGAGACCTAGCGGGAGGAACCCCACATGAGCAGTTCTTC. Translating it yields CSARDLAGGTPHEQFF.

This clonotype was recorded many times. This CDR3 reads CASSLGSATGMSSYNSPLHF. In DNA form, the CDR3 reads TGTGCCAGCAGCTTAGGGTCCGCGACAGGGATGAGCTCCTATAATTCACCCCTCCACTTT. The gene calls are TRBV7-6 and TRBJ1-6; 7 bases align to TRBD1. CDR3 size: 20 residues. From germline, CDR1 is SGHVS and CDR2 FNYEAQ. The V gene end was trimmed by 1 base and the J gene end by 0 bases; junction bases not matched to a gene: 12.

Only one count was recorded for this clonotype. The chain has TRBV7-7 and TRBJ2-1; TRBD1 is a possible D gene (6 bases). The V and J ends lost 1 base and 6 bases respectively, with 13 bases between them. Germline CDR1 is SSHAT and CDR2 is FNYEAQ (reference sequence). The CDR3 extends over 15 amino acids. The CDR3 sequence is CASSLGPGERNEQFF. In nucleotides, the CDR3 is TGTGCCAGCAGCTTAGGTCCAGGGGAACGCAATGAGCAGTTCTTC.